A single sample is the source of the 15 T cell receptor beta chains below, sequenced in a study of shared clonotypes between healthy human individuals. Libraries were prepared by immunoSEQ multiplex PCR; TCRdb keeps only in-frame clonotypes and omits some of them. Counted here are about 730,000 clones, approximately 72% occurring once; the ten biggest clones make up under 2%. The sample was memory CD4+ T cells sorted from blood. This sample's subset: CD45RA-negative fraction. The origin of the receptors is a woman younger than 45 in good health.

The sample holds many counts of this clone. V usage is TRBV6-1 and J usage is TRBJ1-1; a weak D match, TRBD1 (5 bases). Germline V gene sequence: CDR1 MNHNS, CDR2 SASEGT. Trimming shortened V by 8 bases and J by 4 bases, and 14 bases separated the two germline ends. The CDR3 is 13 amino acids. This chain's CDR3 is CASCAQGATEAFF. The DNA for the CDR3 is TGTGCCAGCTGTGCGCAGGGAGCCACTGAAGCTTTCTTT.

This clone appeared a few times. V usage is TRBV6-7 and J usage is TRBJ1-5, with D maybe TRBD1 (5 bases). TRBV6-7 is noted as an ORF with a role that remains uncertain. The CDR3 has 15 residues. The germline V and J ends were trimmed by 2 bases and 3 bases, with 11 bases remaining between them. CDR3 in amino acids: CASSYPGYVNQPQHF. CDR3 DNA: TGTGCCAGCAGTTACCCAGGGTATGTCAATCAGCCCCAGCATTTT.

The chain links TRBV19 to TRBJ2-3, with 11 positions matching TRBD2. The CDR3 has 16 amino acids. Germline-derived CDR1 and CDR2 are LNHDA and SQIVND (reference sequence). V lost 4 bases to trimming and J lost 7 bases; unmatched junction nucleotides: 10. The CDR3 loop reads CASSTLLAGASHTQYF. The CDR3 nucleotides read TGTGCCAGTAGTACCCTACTAGCGGGGGCATCACATACGCAGTATTTT.

This clone was seen just once. The same CDR3 arises from other DNA sequences in this sample as well. The genes are TRBV5-1 and TRBJ2-5; weak D call: TRBD1 (6 bases). Per the germline V gene, CDR1 is SGHRS and CDR2 is YFSETQ. The CDR3 covers 13 residues. V was cut by 5 bases and J by 3 bases, with 11 bases left in between. The CDR3 reads CASSSTGKETQYF. The CDR3 region has the DNA TGCGCCAGCAGTTCTACAGGGAAAGAGACCCAGTACTTC.

Details on this clone: Other DNA variants within this sample encode the same CDR3. This chain joins TRBV4-2 and TRBJ2-7; TRBD2 matches 7 bases. In germline, CDR1 is LGHNA, CDR2 YNFKEQ. With V trimmed by 3 bases and J by 1 base, 0 bases remained unmatched. The CDR3 sequence is 13 residues long. CDR3 bases: TGTGCCAGCAGCCAGGGGGGGTCCTACGAGCAGTACTTC. This translates into CASSQGGSYEQYF.

This clone turned up a few times. The gene calls are TRBV6-1 and TRBJ1-5, with 11 bases aligning to TRBD1. V lost 5 bases, J lost 5 bases, and 5 bases stayed unmatched. Looked up from germline, CDR1 is MNHNS and CDR2 is SASEGT. The CDR3 runs 15 residues. For the CDR3, the DNA is TGTGCCAGCAGTCGGGGACAGGGGGGCTATCAGCCCCAGCATTTT. Encoded protein: CASSRGQGGYQPQHF.

This chain joins TRBV19 and TRBJ1-1; D gene ambiguous. The CDR3 loop spans 13 amino acids. The V gene lost 4 bases and the J gene lost 3 bases, with 9 bases spanning the gap. Germline-derived CDR1 and CDR2 are LNHDA and SQIVND (reference sequence). The CDR3: CASSSPKDTEAFF. Here the CDR3 DNA reads TGTGCCAGTAGTAGCCCTAAGGACACTGAAGCTTTCTTT. The full variable domain, completed using reference TRBV19 and TRBJ1-1, is DGGITQSPKYLFRKEGQNVTLSCEQNLNHDAMYWYRQDPGQGLRLIYYSQIVNDFQKGDIAEGYSVSREKKESFPLTVTSAQKNPTAFYLCASSSPKDTEAFFGQGTRLTVV.

This chain joins TRBV5-4 and TRBJ1-1; the match to TRBD1 covers 7 bases. The CDR3 consists of 15 residues. In germline, CDR1 is SGHNT, CDR2 YYREEE (reference sequence). Losses at the gene ends were 1 base for V and 1 base for J; bases not matched to a gene: 4. The CDR3 sequence: CASSLKGARNTEAFF. In DNA form, the CDR3 reads TGTGCCAGCAGCTTGAAGGGGGCGAGGAACACTGAAGCTTTCTTT.

The chain couples TRBV2 to TRBJ2-3; the match to TRBD2 covers 11 bases. The trim removed 4 bases at V and 4 bases at J, leaving 10 bases unmatched. Germline V gene data show CDR1 as SNHLY and CDR2 as FYNNEI. This CDR3 spans 17 amino acids. The CDR3 DNA follows: TGTGCCAGCAGTGTAAGAGTAGCGGGAGGGCCGGCAGATACGCAGTATTTT. The encoded protein is CASSVRVAGGPADTQYF. The whole variable domain, remainder taken from reference TRBV2 and TRBJ2-3, is EPEVTQTPSHQVTQMGQEVILRCVPISNHLYFYWYRQILGQKVEFLVSFYNNEISEKSEIFDDQFSVERPDGSNFTLKIRSTKLEDSAMYFCASSVRVAGGPADTQYFGPGTRLTVL.

This clone was detected only once. The chain couples TRBV6-1 to TRBJ2-2; D unresolved. This CDR3 region has 14 residues. CDR1 is MNHNS, CDR2 SASEGT, per germline. Trimming shortened V by 7 bases and J by 5 bases, and 14 bases separated the two germline ends. CDR3 nucleotide sequence: TGTGCCAGCACCGGTTTTGGGGATACCGGGGAGCTGTTTTTT. Its translation: CASTGFGDTGELFF.

V usage is TRBV7-9 and J usage is TRBJ1-3; no clear D. Germline CDR1 and CDR2: SEHNR and FQNEAQ (reference sequence). Between the trimmed V and J ends, which lost 5 bases and 1 base, there was a span of 18 bases. The CDR3 totals 17 residues. This CDR3 reads CASSPQWDGFSGNTIYF. As DNA, the CDR3 is TGTGCCAGCAGCCCGCAATGGGATGGATTTTCTGGAAACACCATATATTTT.

The CDR3 sequence is CASKGEGDGYTF. For the CDR3, the DNA is TGTGCCAGCAAGGGAGAAGGGGATGGCTACACCTTC. V and J are TRBV6-6 and TRBJ1-2; D perhaps matches TRBD1 (5 bases). CDR3 length: 12 amino acids. Trimming took 7 bases from V and 6 from J, leaving 12 bases between them. Germline V CDR1 and CDR2: MNHNY, SVGAGI (reference sequence).

The chain links TRBV2 to TRBJ2-6; possibly TRBD1 or TRBD2 for D (6 bases each). The CDR3 totals 18 residues. The V and J ends lost 10 bases and 0 bases respectively, with 22 bases between them. Germline values: CDR1 SNHLY, CDR2 FYNNEI. The CDR3 DNA reads TGTGCCACCTTGAGGGGGACTCATGGAATCTCTGGGGCCAACGTCCTGACTTTC. This encodes CATLRGTHGISGANVLTF.

This rearrangement joins TRBV27 to TRBJ2-1; maybe TRBD2 (5 bases). The CDR3 contains 16 residues. Germline V gene lookup returns CDR1 MNHEY and CDR2 SMNVEV (reference sequence). V lost 4 bases to trimming and J lost 0 bases, with 13 bases between them. This chain's CDR3 is CASSSPMRDSYNEQFF. DNA of the CDR3: TGTGCCAGCAGTTCCCCCATGAGGGACTCCTACAATGAGCAGTTCTTC.

The chain couples TRBV11-2 to TRBJ1-3, with D possibly being TRBD1 (5 bases). The CDR3 has 14 residues. Germline V gene data show CDR1 as SGHAT and CDR2 as FQNNGV. V lost 2 bases, J lost 0 bases, and 5 bases lay in between. CDR3 DNA sequence: TGTGCCAGCAGCTTACAGGGCTCTGGAAACACCATATATTTT. It is translated as CASSLQGSGNTIYF.